This TCR beta chain appears in the sequencing data of a study of regulatory T cells in long-lasting Graves disease (dated by TCRdb to about 2021). Describing the broader study: Persistent Graves' disease was defined as persistently positive TSH receptor autoantibodies together with antithyroid drug treatment for over 5 years. Peripheral blood TCR sequencing and RNA sequencing compared persistent Graves' disease patients with newly diagnosed Graves' disease patients. The study took place in China and was registered as a clinical trial. A total of around 35 samples were covered by TCR sequencing, comprising about 13 persistent and around 20 newly diagnosed Graves' disease patients. Persistent Graves' disease patients in the clinical cohort had taken antithyroid drugs for roughly 10 years on average. Overall study outcomes, separate from this receptor: Sequencing and analysis were restricted to the TCR beta chain. TRBV28, TRBJ1-2 and TRBJ2-5 were preferentially used in persistent disease, while TRBV20-1 and TRBJ2-1 were favored in newly diagnosed disease. Because the primary lesion, thyroid tissue, could not be accessed, the study looked at peripheral blood alone. More public clonotypes were shared among persistent patients (2,741) than among newly diagnosed patients (966). The authors acknowledged the small sample size as a limitation that may reduce accuracy. Persistent Graves' disease patients showed lower TCR Shannon entropy and fewer highly expanded clones than newly diagnosed patients, suggesting clonal expansion.

With respect to this clonotype: The antigen this receptor binds is unknown. Base-call qualities are not available, and no considerably larger clone is one nucleotide away.

The library was obtained by multiplex PCR. The sequencer listed for this sample is Illumina HiSeq 4000. To build TCR beta libraries, CDR3 regions were amplified by Arm-PCR using iRepertoire HTBI primers. Gel purification was performed on PCR products prior to sequencing. Concerning the study's data processing: Gene usage analysis of CDR3 amino acid clonotypes relied on the roughly 64 TRBV and 14 TRBJ segments identified across samples. COPE and FqMerger were used to merge filtered high-quality paired reads into contigs. BLAST was used to align contigs to IMGT TRBV, TRBD and TRBJ reference genes, with CDR3 defined following IMGT. Any clonotype with a frequency above 0.1% was classified as a highly expanded clone. Shannon entropy was used to measure repertoire diversity, and the Gini coefficient was used to measure V-J evenness. A clonotype found in more than one individual was treated as public. TCRdb reprocessed the public reads (quality trimming at Q25 with fastp, clone calling with MiXCR) and kept in-frame beta chains. Each record represents a unique CDR3 protein, reported with the most common genes and DNA among its rows. Here the V and J calls rest on TCRdb's processing, not on the authors' analysis. The sample profile shows a few hundred thousand distinct CDR3 sequences; 20% to 30% of them were found once. The biggest ten clones account for approximately 26% of the sample.

What this sample's time point label stands for: persistent/refractory GD, antithyroid drugs over 5 years with positive TRAb. RNA was extracted from PBMCs in TRIzol for both TCR sequencing and RNA sequencing. The diagnosis of Graves' disease followed American Thyroid Association guidelines. The patients came from an endocrinology department in Xi'an, China. From each patient, around 9 milliliters of peripheral blood was collected into an EDTA anticoagulant tube. Ficoll Paque Plus density gradient separation was used to isolate PBMCs, and no additional T cell sorting was done. An Agilent 2100 Bioanalyzer and agarose gel were used to check RNA quality, and a NanoDrop 2000 was used to measure RNA concentration. The CDR3 numbers 15 residues from cysteine through phenylalanine. Only the CDR3 DNA stays, 45 bases, in frame from base 1. The germline V gene (reference sequence) provides CDR1 DFQATT and CDR2 SNEGSKA. Ends trimmed: V by 0 bases, J by 7 bases; bases unmatched to a gene: 6.

This sequence originates from a female donor with Graves disease. Sequencing was performed on peripheral blood mononuclear cells (PBMCs), taken when the disease was refractory, from a patient treated with antithyroid drugs. The chain is encoded by TRBV20-1 joined to TRBJ2-1, with TRBD1 identical over 10 junction bases. The nucleotides read TGCAGTGCTAGAGATCGGGACAGGGGATGGAATGAGCAGTTCTTC. It is translated as CSARDRDRGWNEQFF.